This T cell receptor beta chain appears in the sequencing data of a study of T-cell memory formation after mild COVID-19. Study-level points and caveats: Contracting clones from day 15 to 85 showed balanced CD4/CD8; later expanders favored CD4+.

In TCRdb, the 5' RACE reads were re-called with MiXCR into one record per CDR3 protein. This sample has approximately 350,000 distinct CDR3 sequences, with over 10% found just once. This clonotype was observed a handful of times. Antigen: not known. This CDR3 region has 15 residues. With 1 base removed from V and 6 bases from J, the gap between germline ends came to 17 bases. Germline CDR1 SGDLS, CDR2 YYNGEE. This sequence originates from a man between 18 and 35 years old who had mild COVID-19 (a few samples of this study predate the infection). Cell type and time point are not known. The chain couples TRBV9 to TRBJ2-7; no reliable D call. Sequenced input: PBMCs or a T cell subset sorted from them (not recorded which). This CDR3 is CASSVNTAPTLEQYF. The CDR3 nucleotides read TGTGCCAGCAGCGTAAATACTGCGCCCACCCTCGAGCAGTACTTC.